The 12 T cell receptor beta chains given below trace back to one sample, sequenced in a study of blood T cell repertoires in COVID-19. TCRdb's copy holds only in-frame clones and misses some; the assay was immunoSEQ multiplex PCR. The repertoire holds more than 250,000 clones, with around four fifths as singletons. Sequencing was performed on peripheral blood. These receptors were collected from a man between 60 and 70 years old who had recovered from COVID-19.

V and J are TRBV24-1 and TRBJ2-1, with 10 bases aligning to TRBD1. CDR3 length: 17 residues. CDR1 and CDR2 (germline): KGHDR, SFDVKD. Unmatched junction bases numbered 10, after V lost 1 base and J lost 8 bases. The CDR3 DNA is TGTGCCACCAGTGATTTTCCCGGGACAGGGGCTTCCCATGAGCAGTTCTTC. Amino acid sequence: CATSDFPGTGASHEQFF.

CDR3: CASSYDRSNEQFF. The CDR3, as DNA: TGTGCCAGCAGTTATGACAGAAGCAATGAGCAGTTCTTC. The chain employs TRBV27 and TRBJ2-1; a possible D gene is TRBD1 (5 bases). Germline V gene lookup returns CDR1 MNHEY and CDR2 SMNVEV (reference sequence). CDR3 length equals 13 residues. V lost 4 bases and J 6 bases, leaving 10 bases between the germline ends.

The CDR3 sequence is CASSSPGQGASGTDTQYF. The CDR3 bases are TGTGCCAGCAGCTCCCCGGGACAGGGGGCGAGTGGCACAGATACGCAGTATTTT. This rearrangement joins TRBV5-8 to TRBJ2-3, with TRBD1 matching over 12 bases. The CDR3 sequence is 18 residues long. V lost 3 bases to trimming and J lost 1 base; unmatched junction nucleotides: 9. Germline values: CDR1 SGHTS, CDR2 YDEGEE. Full variable domain (remainder filled in from reference TRBV5-8 and TRBJ2-3): EAGVTQSPTHLIKTRGQQATLRCSPISGHTSVYWYQQALGLGLQFLLWYDEGEERNRGNFPPRFSGRQFPNYSSELNVNALELEDSALYLCASSSPGQGASGTDTQYFGPGTRLTVL.

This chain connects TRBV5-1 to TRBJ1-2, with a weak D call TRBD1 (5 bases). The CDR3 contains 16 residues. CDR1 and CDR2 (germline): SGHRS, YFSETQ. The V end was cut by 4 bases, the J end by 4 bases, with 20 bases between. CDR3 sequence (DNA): TGCGCCAGCAGCCCCTCCGGGCGGGGCGGGGGCTATGGCTACACCTTC. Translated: CASSPSGRGGGYGYTF.

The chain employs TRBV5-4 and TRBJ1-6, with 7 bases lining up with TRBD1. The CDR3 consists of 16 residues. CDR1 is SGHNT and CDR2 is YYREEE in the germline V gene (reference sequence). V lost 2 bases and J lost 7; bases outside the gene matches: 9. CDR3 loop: CASSFEPGQRNSPLHF. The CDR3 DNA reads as TGTGCCAGCAGCTTCGAACCGGGACAGAGAAATTCACCCCTCCACTTT.

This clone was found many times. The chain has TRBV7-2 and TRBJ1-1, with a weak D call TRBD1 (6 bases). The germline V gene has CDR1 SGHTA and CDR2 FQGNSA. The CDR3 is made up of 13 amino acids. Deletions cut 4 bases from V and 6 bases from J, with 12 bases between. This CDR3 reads CASSSGQRPEAFF. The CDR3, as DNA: TGTGCCAGCAGCTCCGGACAGCGGCCTGAAGCTTTCTTT.

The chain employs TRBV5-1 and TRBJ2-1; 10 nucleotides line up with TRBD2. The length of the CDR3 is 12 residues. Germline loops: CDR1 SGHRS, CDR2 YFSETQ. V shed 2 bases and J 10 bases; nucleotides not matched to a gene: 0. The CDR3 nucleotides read TGCGCCAGCAGCTTACTAGCGGGAGAGCAGTTCTTC. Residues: CASSLLAGEQFF.

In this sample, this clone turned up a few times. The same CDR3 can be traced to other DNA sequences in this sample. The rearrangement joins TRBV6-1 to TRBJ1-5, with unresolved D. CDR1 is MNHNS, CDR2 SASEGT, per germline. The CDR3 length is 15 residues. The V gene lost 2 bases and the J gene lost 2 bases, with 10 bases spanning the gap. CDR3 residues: CASSELGRGNQPQHF. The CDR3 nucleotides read TGTGCCAGCAGTGAATTAGGGAGAGGCAATCAGCCCCAGCATTTT.

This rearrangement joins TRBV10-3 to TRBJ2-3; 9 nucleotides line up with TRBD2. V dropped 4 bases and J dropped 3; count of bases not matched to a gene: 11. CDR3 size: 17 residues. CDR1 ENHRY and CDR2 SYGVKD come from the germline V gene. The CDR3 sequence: CAISGVFSSGSTDTQYF. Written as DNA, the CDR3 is TGTGCCATCAGTGGGGTTTTTAGTAGCGGGAGTACAGATACGCAGTATTTT.

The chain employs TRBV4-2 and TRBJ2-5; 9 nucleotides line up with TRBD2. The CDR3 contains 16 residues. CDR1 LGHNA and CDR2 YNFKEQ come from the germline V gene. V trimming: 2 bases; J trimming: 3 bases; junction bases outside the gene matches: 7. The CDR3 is CASSQTRLAVEETQYF. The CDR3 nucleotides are TGTGCCAGCAGCCAAACCCGACTAGCGGTGGAAGAGACCCAGTACTTC.

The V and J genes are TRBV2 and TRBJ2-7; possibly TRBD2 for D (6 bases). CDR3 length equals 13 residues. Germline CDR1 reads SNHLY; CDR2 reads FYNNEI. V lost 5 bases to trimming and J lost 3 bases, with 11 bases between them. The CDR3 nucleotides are TGTGCCAGCAGTAAGGAGGGTTACTACGAGCAGTACTTC. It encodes CASSKEGYYEQYF.

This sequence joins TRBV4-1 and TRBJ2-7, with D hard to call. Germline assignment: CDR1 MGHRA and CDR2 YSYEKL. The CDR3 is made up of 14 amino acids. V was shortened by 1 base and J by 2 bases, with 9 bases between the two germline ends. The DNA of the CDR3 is TGCGCCAGCAGCCAAGCCGAGGTCGCCTACGAGCAGTACTTC. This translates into CASSQAEVAYEQYF.